This entry is about one T cell receptor (beta chain). V lost 4 bases and J lost 8, with 20 bases in between. The germline V gene encodes CDR1 MDHEN and CDR2 SYDVKM. The CDR3 runs to 15 residues. Clones were sequenced by immunoSEQ multiplex PCR, and TCRdb holds only the in-frame ones, with some missing. The sample consists of around 300,000 clones, about 87% of them appearing once. This specimen belongs to a study of blood T cell repertoires in COVID-19. Overall study context: Samples taken during acute and convalescent COVID-19 were collected in the United States, Italy and Spain. Nucleic acid was either cDNA or gDNA, and it came from T cells, B-cell-depleted T cells, or PBMCs.

V and J are TRBV28 and TRBJ1-2; the D gene is possibly TRBD1 (6 bases). The TCR originated in a woman aged 25 to 39 who had recovered from COVID-19. The sample consisted of PBMCs or T cells enriched from blood (not recorded which). The CDR3 sequence is CASSYGRGAWFGYTF. The CDR3 nucleotides are TGTGCCAGCAGTTATGGCAGGGGCGCCTGGTTCGGCTACACCTTC.